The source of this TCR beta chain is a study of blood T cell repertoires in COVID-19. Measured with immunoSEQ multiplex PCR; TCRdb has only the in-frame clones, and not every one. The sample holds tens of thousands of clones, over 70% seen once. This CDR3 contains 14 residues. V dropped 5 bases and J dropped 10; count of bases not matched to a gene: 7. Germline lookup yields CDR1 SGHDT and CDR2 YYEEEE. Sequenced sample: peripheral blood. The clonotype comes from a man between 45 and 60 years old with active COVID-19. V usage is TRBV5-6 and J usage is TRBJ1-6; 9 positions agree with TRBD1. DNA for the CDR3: TGTGCCAGCAGTAGGACAGGGGAGGGATCACCCCTCCACTTT. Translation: CASSRTGEGSPLHF. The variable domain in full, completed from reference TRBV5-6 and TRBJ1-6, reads DAGVTQSPTHLIKTRGQQVTLRCSPKSGHDTVSWYQQALGQGPQFIFQYYEEEERQRGNFPDRFSGHQFPNYSSELNVNALLLGDSALYLCASSRTGEGSPLHFGNGTRLTVT.